The 18 T cell receptor beta chains below come from one sample, sequenced in a study of T cells after yellow fever vaccination. TCRdb passed the 5' RACE reads through MiXCR, listing each CDR3 protein once. This repertoire shows 300,000 to 350,000 distinct CDR3 sequences, roughly 7.5% found once; its top ten account for 17%. Sequenced here: PBMCs, sampled about 49 days after the first yellow fever vaccination. The origin of the receptors is a man between 18 and 29 years old who received the YFV17D yellow fever vaccine.

The gene calls are TRBV9 and TRBJ1-1; weak D call: TRBD1 (5 bases). In germline, CDR1 is SGDLS, CDR2 YYNGEE. The length of the CDR3 is 13 residues. Trimming cost V 4 bases and J 6 bases, with 13 bases left between them. CDR3 nucleotides: TGTGCCAGCAGCACCACCCCGGGGGCTGAAGCTTTCTTT. Translated: CASSTTPGAEAFF. Complete variable domain (other parts from reference TRBV9 and TRBJ1-1): DSGVTQTPKHLITATGQRVTLRCSPRSGDLSVYWYQQSLDQGLQFLIQYYNGEERAKGNILERFSAQQFPDLHSELNLSSLELGDSALYFCASSTTPGAEAFFGQGTRLTVV.

This clonotype came up a few times. The genes are TRBV11-2 and TRBJ1-1, with TRBD1 as a possible D gene (6 bases). The germline gives CDR1 SGHAT, CDR2 FQNNGV. The CDR3 sequence is 13 residues long. Trimming removed 3 bases from V and 5 bases from J, with 10 bases in between. Here the CDR3 reads CASSFGQGTEAFF. The CDR3 DNA follows: TGTGCCAGCAGCTTCGGGCAGGGGACTGAAGCTTTCTTT.

This clonotype was seen a few times. This chain's CDR3 is CSARLRGGPDTQYF. The CDR3 nucleotides are TGCAGTGCTAGGCTGCGGGGGGGCCCAGATACGCAGTATTTT. The V gene is TRBV20-1, the J gene TRBJ2-3, with 9 bases matching TRBD2. Germline CDR1 and CDR2: DFQATT and SNEGSKA (reference sequence). After removal of 3 bases from V and 4 bases from J, the junction contained 5 bases not matched to a gene. The CDR3 spans 14 residues.

The CDR3 DNA reads as TGTGCCTGGAGCCGGGCAGATACGCAGTATTTT. It translates to CAWSRADTQYF. The gene calls are TRBV30 and TRBJ2-3; D is undetermined. Germline values: CDR1 GTSNPN, CDR2 SVGIG (reference sequence). The CDR3 length is 11 residues. Trimming left V 3 bases short and J 4 bases short, with 5 bases between.

The gene calls are TRBV28 and TRBJ2-3, with 10 bases matching TRBD1. Losses at the gene ends were 5 bases for V and 4 bases for J; bases not matched to a gene: 0. Per the germline V gene, CDR1 is MDHEN and CDR2 is SYDVKM. The CDR3 runs to 13 residues. CDR3 nucleotide sequence: TGTGCCAGCAGTGGGACAGGGGCAGATACGCAGTATTTT. Residues: CASSGTGADTQYF.

This clonotype was recorded a few times. The CDR3 DNA is TGCGCCAGCAGCTTCAGCGGCGGGGAGCTGTTTTTT. This sequence encodes CASSFSGGELFF. V usage is TRBV5-1 and J usage is TRBJ2-2; TRBD2 is a possible D gene (5 bases). Per germline, CDR1 SGHRS and CDR2 YFSETQ. The CDR3 runs to 12 residues. The ends were cut back, 2 bases at V and 7 bases at J, with 6 bases in the middle.

This clonotype appeared a few times. This sequence joins TRBV12-3 or TRBV12-4 and TRBJ2-5, with TRBD1 matching 9 bases. The CDR3 contains 14 residues. J gave up 5 bases and V 3 bases, and 4 bases lay outside the gene matches. CDR3 nucleotide sequence: TGTGCCAGCAGTTTGAGGACAGGGGTCGAGACCCAGTACTTC. It yields the protein CASSLRTGVETQYF.

The rearrangement uses TRBV4-2 and TRBJ1-6; 12 bases agree with TRBD1. CDR1 is LGHNA and CDR2 is YNFKEQ in the germline V gene. The trim removed 1 base at V and 10 bases at J, leaving 11 bases unmatched. There are 18 residues in the CDR3. The CDR3 DNA is TGTGCCAGCAGCCAAGGAGGATGGGGGACAGGGGGCTCGTCACCCCTCCACTTT. Protein sequence: CASSQGGWGTGGSSPLHF.

The CDR3 sequence is CARSFEAFF. The CDR3 bases are TGTGCCAGAAGTTTTGAAGCTTTCTTT. The gene calls are TRBV5-3 and TRBJ1-1; D gene unclear. TRBV5-3 is given ORF status, its function remaining uncertain. The length of the CDR3 is 9 residues. V shed 5 bases and J shed 7 bases, with 3 bases lying between them.

CDR3 coding DNA: TGCGCCAGCAGCGGGACAGTCTTGCAGGCCCAGCATTTT. Translated: CASSGTVLQAQHF. J is TRBJ1-5 and V is TRBV4-1, with TRBD1 matching 7 bases. The J segment lost 11 bases and the V segment lost 5 bases, leaving 9 bases of the junction unmatched. The CDR3 loop spans 13 amino acids. Germline CDR1 and CDR2: MGHRA and YSYEKL.

The CDR3 is CASSPDRENQETQYF. For the CDR3, the DNA is TGTGCCAGCAGTCCAGACAGGGAGAACCAAGAGACCCAGTACTTC. The V gene is TRBV3-1, the J gene TRBJ2-5; TRBD1 agrees at 7 bases. Germline CDR1 LGHDT, CDR2 YNNKEL (reference sequence). Trimming removed 6 bases from V and 0 bases from J; junction bases left unmatched: 7. This CDR3 has 15 amino acids.

This clonotype has more than one count but fewer than ten. The chain links TRBV6-5 to TRBJ2-7, with 9 bases aligning to TRBD1. J lost 2 bases, V lost 5 bases, and 7 bases had no gene match. Germline V CDR1 and CDR2: MNHEY, SVGAGI. The CDR3 runs to 15 residues. CDR3 amino acids: CASSPRQGGTYEQYF. CDR3 nucleotides: TGTGCCAGCAGTCCTCGACAGGGGGGGACCTACGAGCAGTACTTC.

This chain links TRBV12-3 or TRBV12-4 with TRBJ2-6; no reliable D call. Trimming pared 5 bases from V and 3 bases from J, leaving 5 bases between. CDR3 length: 13 residues. CDR3 loop: CASSPVGANVLTF. The CDR3 DNA reads TGTGCCAGCAGTCCCGTTGGGGCCAACGTCCTGACTTTC.

This clonotype appeared a few times. V usage is TRBV5-1 and J usage is TRBJ2-3; perhaps D is TRBD1 or TRBD2 (5 bases each). Trimming left V 4 bases short and J 2 bases short, with 11 bases between. The CDR3 consists of 14 residues. From germline, CDR1 is SGHRS and CDR2 YFSETQ. CDR3 amino acids: CASSRDGYTDTQYF. CDR3 DNA sequence: TGCGCCAGCAGCCGGGACGGCTACACAGATACGCAGTATTTT. The complete variable domain, with remaining parts taken from reference TRBV5-1 and TRBJ2-3, reads KAGVTQTPRYLIKTRGQQVTLSCSPISGHRSVSWYQQTPGQGLQFLFEYFSETQRNKGNFPGRFSGRQFSNSRSEMNVSTLELGDSALYLCASSRDGYTDTQYFGPGTRLTVL.

The V call is TRBV3-1, the J call TRBJ2-1; D perhaps matches TRBD2 (5 bases). Germline lookup yields CDR1 LGHDT and CDR2 YNNKEL (reference sequence). This CDR3 comprises 15 residues. The V end lost 6 bases, the J end lost 0 bases, and 12 bases lay between the germline ends. CDR3 sequence (DNA): TGTGCCAGCAGACCCAGCGGTAGCTCCTACAATGAGCAGTTCTTC. This translates into CASRPSGSSYNEQFF.

This clonotype was counted a few times. The rearrangement joins TRBV20-1 to TRBJ2-7; TRBD1 aligns across 8 bases. The length of the CDR3 is 14 residues. With 4 bases clipped from V and 3 bases from J, the junction kept 8 bases outside the gene matches. CDR1 is DFQATT, CDR2 SNEGSKA, per germline (reference sequence). In nucleotides, the CDR3 is TGCAGTGCTAAAAGGCGGACAGGGCACTACGAGCAGTACTTC. Its translation: CSAKRRTGHYEQYF.

In its sample, this clonotype was seen a few times. The chain carries TRBV10-3 and TRBJ2-7, with 7 bases that match TRBD1. CDR3 length: 11 amino acids. Per germline, CDR1 ENHRY and CDR2 SYGVKD. V lost 4 bases, J lost 6 bases, and 0 bases stayed unmatched. The CDR3 coding sequence is TGTGCCATCAGTGGACAGGGCGAGCAGTACTTC. As protein: CAISGQGEQYF.

This clonotype was seen a few times. This chain links TRBV25-1 with TRBJ2-5; D gene ambiguous. V gave up 6 bases and J gave up 1 base, with 9 bases separating them. From germline, CDR1 is MGHDK and CDR2 SYGVNS. The CDR3 has 13 residues. This chain's CDR3 is CASSVGPQETQYF. CDR3 sequence (DNA): TGTGCCAGCAGCGTAGGACCCCAAGAGACCCAGTACTTC.